This T cell receptor (beta chain) was captured in a study of T cell repertoires in cytomegalovirus infection. TCRdb processed the reads anew with MiXCR; each CDR3 protein has one entry. The sample includes around 740,000 distinct CDR3 sequences, 35% to 40% seen only once; the top ten take 2.5% to 3.5%. In this sample, this clonotype turned up many times. Sequenced sample: PBMCs. This TCR derives from a human donor in good health (CMV status not recorded). Some clones in this sample may be carry-over from other donors' samples.

CDR3 bases: TGCGCCAGCAGCCAAAAGTCCGGTGTCGAGCAGTACTTC. This sequence encodes CASSQKSGVEQYF. The rearrangement uses TRBV4-1 and TRBJ2-7; D gene unclear. V was pared by 2 bases and J by 6 bases, with 11 bases between. Germline CDR1 is MGHRA and CDR2 is YSYEKL. The CDR3 is made up of 13 amino acids.